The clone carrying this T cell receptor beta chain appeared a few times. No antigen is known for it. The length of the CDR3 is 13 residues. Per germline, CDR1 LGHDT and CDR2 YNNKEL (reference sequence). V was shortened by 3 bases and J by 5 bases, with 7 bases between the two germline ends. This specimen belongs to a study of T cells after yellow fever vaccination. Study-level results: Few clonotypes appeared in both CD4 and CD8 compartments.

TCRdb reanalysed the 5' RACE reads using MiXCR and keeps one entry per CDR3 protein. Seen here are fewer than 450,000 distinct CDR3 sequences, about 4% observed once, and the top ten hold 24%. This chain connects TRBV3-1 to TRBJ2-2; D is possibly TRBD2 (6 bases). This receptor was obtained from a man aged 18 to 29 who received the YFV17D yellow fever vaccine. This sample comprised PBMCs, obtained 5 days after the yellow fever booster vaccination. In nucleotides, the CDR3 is TGTGCCAGCAGCCACCGGGGGACCGGGGAGCTGTTTTTT. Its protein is CASSHRGTGELFF.